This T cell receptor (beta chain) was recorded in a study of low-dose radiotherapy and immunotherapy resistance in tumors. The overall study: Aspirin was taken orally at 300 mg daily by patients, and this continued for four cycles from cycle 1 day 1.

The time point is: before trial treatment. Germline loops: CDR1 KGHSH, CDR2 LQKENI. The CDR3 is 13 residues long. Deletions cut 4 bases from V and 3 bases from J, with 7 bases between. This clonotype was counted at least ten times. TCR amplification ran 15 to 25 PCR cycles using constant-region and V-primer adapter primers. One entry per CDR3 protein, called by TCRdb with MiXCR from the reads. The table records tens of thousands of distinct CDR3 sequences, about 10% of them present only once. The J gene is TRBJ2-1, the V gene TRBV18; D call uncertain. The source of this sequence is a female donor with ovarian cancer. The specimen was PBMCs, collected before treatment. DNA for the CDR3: TGTGCCAGCTCACAGGCGGTCTACAATGAGCAGTTCTTC. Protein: CASSQAVYNEQFF.